Listed below are T cell receptor beta chains from one sample, sequenced in a study of lymphopenia after photon versus proton radiotherapy. Measured with immunoSEQ multiplex PCR; TCRdb has only the in-frame clones, and not every one. The sample shows under 25,000 clones, approximately 81% of them seen only once. Sequenced material: peripheral blood, taken from a patient treated with photon-based radiotherapy. All receptors derive from a man aged 60 to 75 with pancreatic cancer. The CDR3 runs from the conserved cysteine through the conserved F or W. D genes are given only for firm matches. Where a row states a size, it is once, few, many or the class of an expanded clone; other rows omit it.

CDR3 length,D gene,V gene,J gene,clone size,CDR3 protein,CDR3 DNA
15,TRBD1,TRBV7-6,TRBJ1-2,NA,CASSSSPGQIYGYTF,TGTGCCAGCAGCTCCTCTCCGGGACAGATCTATGGCTACACCTTC
16,NA,TRBV19,TRBJ2-1,NA,CASSIEKGGPYNEQFF,TGTGCCAGTAGTATCGAGAAGGGAGGACCTTACAATGAGCAGTTCTTC
17,TRBD2,TRBV6-1,TRBJ2-3,NA,CASSESLAGANTDTQYF,TGTGCCAGCAGTGAATCCCTAGCGGGGGCAAACACAGATACGCAGTATTTT
14,NA,TRBV6-6,TRBJ1-3,NA,CASSYSGPGNTIYF,TGTGCCAGCAGTTACTCGGGTCCGGGAAACACCATATATTTT
17,NA,TRBV11-2,TRBJ1-1,NA,CASSLGVGSGLNTEAFF,TGTGCCAGCAGCTTAGGAGTTGGTTCAGGATTGAACACTGAAGCTTTCTTT
14,TRBD2,TRBV19,TRBJ2-3,NA,CASSMSGGTDTQYF,TGTGCCAGTAGTATGTCGGGGGGAACAGATACGCAGTATTTT
13,TRBD1,TRBV7-2,TRBJ1-2,NA,CASSSGQDYGYTF,TGTGCCAGCAGCTCGGGACAGGATTATGGCTACACCTTC
14,NA,TRBV19,TRBJ2-5,NA,CASSITRAQETQYF,TGTGCCAGTAGTATAACTAGGGCCCAAGAGACCCAGTACTTC
15,NA,TRBV9,TRBJ1-2,NA,CASSVVAGRSYGYTF,TGTGCCAGCAGCGTAGTGGCAGGCAGGAGCTATGGCTACACCTTC
15,NA,TRBV27,TRBJ2-6,once,CASSSQLSGANVLTF,TGTGCCAGCAGTTCCCAGCTCTCCGGGGCCAACGTCCTGACTTTC
16,NA,TRBV6-1,TRBJ1-6,NA,CASSELGGRVNSPLHF,TGTGCCAGCAGTGAATTGGGGGGGCGCGTTAATTCACCCCTCCACTTT
12,NA,TRBV5-1,TRBJ2-1,NA,CASSLDSNEQFF,TGCGCCAGCAGCCTAGACAGCAATGAGCAGTTCTTC
15,NA,TRBV7-2,TRBJ1-5,NA,CASSLAPGAVQPQHF,TGTGCCAGCAGCTTAGCGCCGGGGGCCGTTCAGCCCCAGCATTTT
15,NA,TRBV7-2,TRBJ1-1,NA,CASSNRGAQNTEAFF,TGTGCCAGCAGCAACCGAGGGGCGCAGAACACTGAAGCTTTCTTT
13,NA,TRBV7-9,TRBJ2-7,NA,CASSLLDGYEQYF,TGTGCCAGCAGCTTACTGGACGGCTACGAGCAGTACTTC
14,NA,TRBV7-3,TRBJ1-6,NA,CASSLAGNNSPLHF,TGTGCCAGCAGCTTAGCAGGGAATAATTCACCCCTCCACTTT
10,NA,TRBV7-9,TRBJ1-4,NA,CASSGEKLFF,TGTGCCAGCAGCGGTGAAAAACTGTTTTTT
13,TRBD1,TRBV4-3,TRBJ2-7,NA,CASSQNRGYEQYF,TGCGCCAGCAGCCAAAACAGGGGGTACGAGCAGTACTTC
12,NA,TRBV4-1,TRBJ1-1,NA,CASSQAQGAAFF,TGCGCCAGCAGCCAAGCACAGGGCGCAGCTTTCTTT
11,NA,TRBV7-9,TRBJ2-3,NA,CASTPKDTQYF,TGTGCCAGCACCCCGAAGGATACGCAGTATTTT
13,TRBD1,TRBV5-5,TRBJ2-7,NA,CASKDRDIYEQYF,TGTGCCAGCAAAGACAGGGATATCTACGAGCAGTACTTC
14,TRBD2,TRBV19,TRBJ2-3,NA,CASSHGLDTLRQYF,TGTGCCAGTAGCCATGGACTAGACACCTTAAGGCAGTATTTT
16,NA,TRBV15,TRBJ2-4,NA,CATSRDWGSWKNIQYF,TGTGCCACCAGCAGAGATTGGGGGAGTTGGAAAAACATTCAGTACTTC
16,NA,TRBV9,TRBJ1-1,NA,CASSVDSGGGDTEAFF,TGTGCCAGCAGCGTAGATTCCGGGGGCGGGGACACTGAAGCTTTCTTT
13,TRBD1,TRBV2,TRBJ1-4,NA,CASSGQGNEKLFF,TGTGCCAGCAGCGGACAGGGGAATGAAAAACTGTTTTTT
16,NA,TRBV7-3,TRBJ2-2,NA,CASSLSRAPNTGELFF,TGTGCCAGCAGCCTGTCGCGGGCACCGAACACCGGGGAGCTGTTTTTT
17,NA,TRBV7-8,TRBJ2-3,NA,CASSLVSAGTSTDTQYF,TGCGCCAGCAGCTTAGTAAGTGCGGGAACTAGCACAGATACGCAGTATTTT
17,TRBD2,TRBV5-5,TRBJ2-2,NA,CASSRWGSGANTGELFF,TGTGCCAGCAGCAGGTGGGGTAGCGGGGCGAACACCGGGGAGCTGTTTTTT